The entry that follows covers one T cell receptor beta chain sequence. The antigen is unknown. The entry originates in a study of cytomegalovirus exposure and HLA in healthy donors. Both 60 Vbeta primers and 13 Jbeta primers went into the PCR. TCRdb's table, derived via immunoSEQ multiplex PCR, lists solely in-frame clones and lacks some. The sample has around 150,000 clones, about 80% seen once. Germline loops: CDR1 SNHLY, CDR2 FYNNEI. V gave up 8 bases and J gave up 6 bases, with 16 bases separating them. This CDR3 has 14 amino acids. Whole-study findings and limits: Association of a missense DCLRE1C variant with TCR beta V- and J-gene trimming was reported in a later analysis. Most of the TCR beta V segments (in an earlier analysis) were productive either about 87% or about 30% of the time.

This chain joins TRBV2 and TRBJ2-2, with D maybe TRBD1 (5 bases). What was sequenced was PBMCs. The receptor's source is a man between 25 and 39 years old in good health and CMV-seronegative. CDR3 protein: CASGPSTGSGELFF. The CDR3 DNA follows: TGTGCCAGCGGTCCTTCAACAGGTTCCGGGGAGCTGTTTTTT.